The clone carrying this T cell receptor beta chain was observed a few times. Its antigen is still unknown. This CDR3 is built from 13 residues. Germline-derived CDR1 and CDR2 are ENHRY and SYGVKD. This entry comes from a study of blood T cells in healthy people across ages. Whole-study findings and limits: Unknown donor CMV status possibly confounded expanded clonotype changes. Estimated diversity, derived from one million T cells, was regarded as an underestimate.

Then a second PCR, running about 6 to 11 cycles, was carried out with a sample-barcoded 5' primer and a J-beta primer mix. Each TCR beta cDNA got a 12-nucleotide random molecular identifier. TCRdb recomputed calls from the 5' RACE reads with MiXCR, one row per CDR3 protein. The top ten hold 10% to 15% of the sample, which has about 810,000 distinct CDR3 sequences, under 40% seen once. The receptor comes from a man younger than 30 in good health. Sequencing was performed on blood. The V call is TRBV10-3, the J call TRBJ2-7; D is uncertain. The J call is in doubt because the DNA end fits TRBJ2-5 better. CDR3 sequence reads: CAISEAPRETQYF. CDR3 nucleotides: TGTGCCATCAGTGAGGCACCAAGGGAGACCCAGTACTTC.